This T cell receptor (beta chain) was obtained from a study of T-cell reconstitution after alpha-beta-depleted transplantation in children. V was clipped by 8 bases and J by 6 bases, with 24 bases between them. This CDR3 spans 15 amino acids. CDR1 and CDR2 (germline): DFQATT, SNEGSKA (reference sequence). About this clonotype itself: Its matching antigen is unknown.

Preparation of the TCRbeta library involved a method that used unique molecular identifiers. TCRdb itself ran the PCR reads through MiXCR, one entry per CDR3 protein. The sample has hundreds of thousands of distinct CDR3 sequences, over 10% seen once. Study-wide findings and caveats: Where some patients showed high TCRbeta diversity at day 60, it came from recipient T cells and thymic progenitors that had survived. Expanded clones from the graft, numbering several hundred, reportedly supplied alpha-beta T cells about two months after transplant.

This specimen consisted of PBMCs, obtained before TCRalphabeta/CD19-depleted stem cell transplant. The chain uses TRBV20-1 and TRBJ2-3; D possibly uses TRBD1 or TRBD2 (6 bases each). The clonotype comes from a girl aged 2-10 years with congenital amegakaryocytic thrombocytopenia, due to receive a stem cell transplant. The CDR3 is CSTSLWGASRDTQYF. In nucleotides, the CDR3 is TGCAGTACCAGTTTGTGGGGGGCCTCCAGGGATACGCAGTATTTT.